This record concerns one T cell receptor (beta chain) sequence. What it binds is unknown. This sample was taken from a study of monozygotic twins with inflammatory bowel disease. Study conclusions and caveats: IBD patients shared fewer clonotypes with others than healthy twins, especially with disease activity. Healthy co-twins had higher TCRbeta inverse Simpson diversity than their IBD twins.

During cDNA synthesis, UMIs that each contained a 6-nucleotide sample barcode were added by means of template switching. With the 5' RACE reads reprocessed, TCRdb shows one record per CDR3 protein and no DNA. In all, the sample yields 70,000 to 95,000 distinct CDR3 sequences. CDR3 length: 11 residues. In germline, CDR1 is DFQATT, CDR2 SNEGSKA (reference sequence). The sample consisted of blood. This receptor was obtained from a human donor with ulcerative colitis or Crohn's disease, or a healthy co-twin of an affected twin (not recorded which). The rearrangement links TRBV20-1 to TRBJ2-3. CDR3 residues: CSATWGDTQYF.